The 2 T cell receptor beta chains below come from one sample, sequenced in a study of T cells after posttransplantation cyclophosphamide (TCRdb year 2016). The library was made by the immunoSEQ multiplex PCR assay. Entries here come from immuneACCESS through TCRdb and include only in-frame sequences with V and J called. Some clones fail to appear in such tables; in the studies checked, an unresolved V gene covers under half of the shortfall, and the cause of the remainder is unknown. The table for this sample lists 7,000 to 8,000 clones, none of them counted only once. Of the sample, about 6% is held by the ten largest clones. The treatment or condition label corresponds to: high-dose cyclophosphamide on days +3 and +4 as single-agent GVHD prophylaxis. PTCy patients received busulfan and fludarabine conditioning, a related or unrelated marrow graft, and cyclophosphamide on days +3 and +4. The sample here was PBMCs, taken after allogeneic stem cell transplant with posttransplant cyclophosphamide. The receptors stem from a female patient in her fifties or sixties who received an allogeneic stem cell transplant from an unrelated donor, was CMV-positive, and had acute GVHD only. After a transplant, certain T cells may trace back to the graft donor.

This clone was seen repeatedly, ten times or more. V usage is TRBV7-2 and J usage is TRBJ1-1; TRBD1 matches 7 bases. V gave up 5 bases and J gave up 4 bases; unmatched junction bases: 4. CDR1 and CDR2 from the germline V gene are SGHTA and FQGNSA. The CDR3 consists of 13 residues. For the CDR3, the DNA is TGTGCCAGCAGCACCCACAGGGGCACTGAAGCTTTCTTT. Translating gives CASSTHRGTEAFF.

Ten or more counts support this clone. This chain joins TRBV9 and TRBJ2-1, with no clear D. The CDR3 covers 16 residues. Trimming removed 1 base from V and 1 base from J, with 12 bases in between. Germline lookup yields CDR1 SGDLS and CDR2 YYNGEE. CDR3 coding DNA: TGTGCCAGCAGCGTATTGGGCAGGCGATCCTACAATGAGCAGTTCTTC. Its translation: CASSVLGRRSYNEQFF.